The source of this T cell receptor beta chain is a study of CD8+CD57+ T cells in acquired aplastic anemia. Study as a whole: Sorted CD4+ and CD8+ cells gave an average of about 3 ug of DNA. Overall study results and limits: Statistical testing detected no significant gap in CD8+ Simpson's diversity between patients and controls. Between patients and controls, about 30 CD8+ CDR3 sequences were found in common.

In the case of this clonotype: What it recognizes is unknown.

Genomic DNA served as template for TCR beta VDJ and CDR3 profiling. TCRdb analysed the reads with MiXCR anew, one entry per CDR3 protein. The table includes more than 250,000 distinct CDR3 sequences, roughly half detected once. V gave up 0 bases and J gave up 3 bases, with 10 bases separating them. CDR3 length equals 14 residues. CDR1 is SGHKS, CDR2 YYEKEE, per germline (reference sequence). The sequence derives from a human donor with severe aplastic anemia or a healthy control (not recorded which). Sequenced sample: sorted CD4+, CD8+, or CD8+CD57+ T cells (not recorded which) from PBMCs. V is TRBV5-5 and J is TRBJ2-7; D is undetermined. The CDR3 reads CASSLAEYVYEQYF. The CDR3 DNA is TGTGCCAGCAGCTTGGCCGAGTATGTCTACGAGCAGTACTTC.